These 8 T cell receptor beta chains came from one sample sequenced in a study of shared clonotypes between healthy human individuals. Measured with immunoSEQ multiplex PCR; TCRdb has only the in-frame clones, and not every one. This table has millions of clones, 85% to 95% appearing once. Naive CD8 cells, CD45RO-negative and positively selected for CCR7, excluded terminally differentiated effector memory CD45RA+ cells. Input material: naive CD8+ T cells sorted from blood. These receptors originate from a young man in good health.

The chain has TRBV7-9 and TRBJ2-7; a weak D match, TRBD1 (5 bases). Trimming stripped 4 bases from V and 4 bases from J, with 14 bases between. The CDR3 sequence is 14 residues long. CDR1 is SEHNR and CDR2 is FQNEAQ in the germline V gene (reference sequence). CDR3 region: CASSSARVSYEQYF. Here the CDR3 DNA reads TGTGCCAGCAGCTCTGCCAGGGTCTCGTACGAGCAGTACTTC.

The chain couples TRBV28 to TRBJ2-3, with TRBD2 as a possible D gene (6 bases). V was pared by 4 bases and J by 6 bases, with 20 bases between. Germline V CDR1 and CDR2: MDHEN, SYDVKM. This CDR3 comprises 16 residues. DNA for the CDR3: TGTGCCAGCAGTTCCCCGGGACTCCAACTGTCGGATACGCAGTATTTT. This codes for CASSSPGLQLSDTQYF.

Remarks on this clone: This CDR3 is also generated by other DNA sequences in the sample. The CDR3 is CAWSVRSYEQYF. The CDR3 DNA reads as TGTGCCTGGAGTGTACGGTCCTACGAGCAGTACTTC. This chain uses TRBV30 with TRBJ2-7; D is unresolved. The germline V gene has CDR1 GTSNPN and CDR2 SVGIG (reference sequence). The CDR3 is 12 residues long. V gave up 0 bases and J gave up 1 base, with 4 bases separating them.

V usage is TRBV10-2 and J usage is TRBJ2-2; 8 bases are shared with TRBD2. This CDR3 region has 15 residues. Germline V CDR1 and CDR2: WSHSY, SAAADI. J lost 5 bases, V lost 7 bases, and 9 bases had no gene match. CDR3 bases: TGCGCCAGCACGTTTGCGGGGGGACTTACCGGGGAGCTGTTTTTT. It specifies CASTFAGGLTGELFF.

This clone is a singleton in its sample. CDR3 bases: TGTGCCAGCAGAGGTCTCGACTACGAGCAGTACTTC. Amino acid sequence: CASRGLDYEQYF. The chain recombines TRBV6-1 with TRBJ2-7; D not resolved. The CDR3 sequence is 12 residues long. V gave up 6 bases and J gave up 3 bases, with 9 bases separating them. Germline V gives CDR1 MNHNS, CDR2 SASEGT.

The rearrangement links TRBV9 to TRBJ2-1; no clear D. Germline CDR1 reads SGDLS; CDR2 reads YYNGEE. The V end lost 0 bases, the J end lost 5 bases, and 6 bases lay between the germline ends. The CDR3 sequence is 13 residues long. The CDR3 DNA is TGTGCCAGCAGCGTAGGGGTAGACAATGAGCAGTTCTTC. Translation gives CASSVGVDNEQFF.

The sample holds one count of this clone. The chain couples TRBV30 to TRBJ2-2; no firm D call. This CDR3 comprises 12 residues. Trimming shortened V by 1 base and J by 6 bases, and 6 bases separated the two germline ends. Germline loops: CDR1 GTSNPN, CDR2 SVGIG (reference sequence). CDR3 amino acids: CAWSGGAGELFF. CDR3 DNA: TGTGCCTGGAGTGGGGGTGCCGGGGAGCTGTTTTTT.

This clone was seen more than once but under ten times. The V call is TRBV5-6, the J call TRBJ1-3; D ambiguous. CDR1 and CDR2 (germline): SGHDT, YYEEEE. With 0 bases removed from V and 4 bases from J, the gap between germline ends came to 14 bases. This CDR3 spans 16 amino acids. The DNA for the CDR3 is TGTGCCAGCAGCTTGGGCGGGGAGGTAGGAGGAAACACCATATATTTT. Translating gives CASSLGGEVGGNTIYF. The full variable domain, rest sourced from reference TRBV5-6 and TRBJ1-3, is DAGVTQSPTHLIKTRGQQVTLRCSPKSGHDTVSWYQQALGQGPQFIFQYYEEEERQRGNFPDRFSGHQFPNYSSELNVNALLLGDSALYLCASSLGGEVGGNTIYFGEGSWLTVV.